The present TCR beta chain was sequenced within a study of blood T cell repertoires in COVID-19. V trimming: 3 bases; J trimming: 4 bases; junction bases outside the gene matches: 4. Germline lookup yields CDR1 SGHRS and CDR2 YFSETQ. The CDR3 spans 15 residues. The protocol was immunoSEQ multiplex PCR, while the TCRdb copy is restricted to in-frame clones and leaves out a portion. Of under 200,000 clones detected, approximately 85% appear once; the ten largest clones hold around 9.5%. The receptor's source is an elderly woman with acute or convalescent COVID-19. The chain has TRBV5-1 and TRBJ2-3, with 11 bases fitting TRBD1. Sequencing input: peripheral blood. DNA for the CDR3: TGCGCCAGCAGCTCGACGGGACAGGGGGCAGATACGCAGTATTTT. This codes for CASSSTGQGADTQYF.